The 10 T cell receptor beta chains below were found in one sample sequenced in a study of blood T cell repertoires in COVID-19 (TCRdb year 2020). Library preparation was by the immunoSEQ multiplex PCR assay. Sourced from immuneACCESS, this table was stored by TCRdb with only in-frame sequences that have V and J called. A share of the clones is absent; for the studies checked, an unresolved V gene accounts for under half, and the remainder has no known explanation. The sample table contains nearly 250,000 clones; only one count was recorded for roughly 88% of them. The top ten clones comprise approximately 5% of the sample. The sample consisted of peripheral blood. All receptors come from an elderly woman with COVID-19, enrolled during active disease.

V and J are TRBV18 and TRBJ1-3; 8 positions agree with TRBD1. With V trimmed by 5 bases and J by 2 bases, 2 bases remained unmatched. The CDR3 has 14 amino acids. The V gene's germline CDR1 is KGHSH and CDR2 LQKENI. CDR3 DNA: TGTGCCAGCTCATCGGGACAGGCTGGAAACACCATATATTTT. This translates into CASSSGQAGNTIYF. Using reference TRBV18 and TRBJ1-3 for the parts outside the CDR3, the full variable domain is NAGVMQNPRHLVRRRGQEARLRCSPMKGHSHVYWYRQLPEEGLKFMVYLQKENIIDESGMPKERFSAEFPKEGPSILRIQQVVRGDSAAYFCASSSGQAGNTIYFGEGSWLTVV.

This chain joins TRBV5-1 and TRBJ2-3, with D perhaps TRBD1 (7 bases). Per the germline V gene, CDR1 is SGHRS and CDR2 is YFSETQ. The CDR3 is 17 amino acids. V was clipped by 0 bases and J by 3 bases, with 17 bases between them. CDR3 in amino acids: CASSLEGWAGGTDTQYF. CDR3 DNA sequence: TGCGCCAGCAGCTTGGAGGGGTGGGCAGGGGGGACAGATACGCAGTATTTT.

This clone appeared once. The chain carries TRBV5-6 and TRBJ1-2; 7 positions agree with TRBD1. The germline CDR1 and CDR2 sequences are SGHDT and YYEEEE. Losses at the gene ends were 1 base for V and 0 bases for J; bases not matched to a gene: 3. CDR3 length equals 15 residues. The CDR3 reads CASSLFDRANYGYTF. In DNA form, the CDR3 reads TGTGCCAGCAGCTTGTTTGACAGGGCTAACTATGGCTACACCTTC.

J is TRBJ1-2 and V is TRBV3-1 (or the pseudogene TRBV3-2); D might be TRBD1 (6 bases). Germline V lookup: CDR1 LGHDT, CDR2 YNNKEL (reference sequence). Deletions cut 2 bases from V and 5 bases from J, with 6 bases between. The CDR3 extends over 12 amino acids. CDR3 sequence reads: CASSQTGYGYTF. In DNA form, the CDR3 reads TGTGCCAGCAGCCAAACAGGGTATGGCTACACCTTC.

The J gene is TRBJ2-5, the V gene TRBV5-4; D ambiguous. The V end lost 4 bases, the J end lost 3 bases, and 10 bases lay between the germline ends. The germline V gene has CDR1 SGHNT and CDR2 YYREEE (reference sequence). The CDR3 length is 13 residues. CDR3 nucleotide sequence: TGTGCCAGCAGCAGAGAGCGAGAAGAGACCCAGTACTTC. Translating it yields CASSREREETQYF.

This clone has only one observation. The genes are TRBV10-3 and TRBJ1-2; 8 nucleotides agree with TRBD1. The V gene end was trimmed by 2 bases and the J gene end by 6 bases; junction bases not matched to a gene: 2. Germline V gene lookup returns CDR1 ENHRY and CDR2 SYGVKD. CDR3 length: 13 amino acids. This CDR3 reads CAISEQGADGYTF. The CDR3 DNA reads TGTGCCATCAGTGAGCAGGGGGCAGATGGCTACACCTTC.

The DNA of the CDR3 is TGCGCCAGCAGCTTATCGGGGACGAACACCGGGGAGCTGTTTTTT. Translated: CASSLSGTNTGELFF. The chain couples TRBV5-1 to TRBJ2-2; tentatively, D is TRBD2 (5 bases). This CDR3 contains 15 residues. CDR1 SGHRS and CDR2 YFSETQ come from the germline V gene. Trimming removed 2 bases at V and 0 bases at J, with 8 bases between.

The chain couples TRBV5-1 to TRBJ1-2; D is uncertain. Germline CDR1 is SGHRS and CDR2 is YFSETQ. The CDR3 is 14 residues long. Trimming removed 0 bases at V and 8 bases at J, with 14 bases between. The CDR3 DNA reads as TGCGCCAGCAGCTTGGCCGGGGATCGCAGGGGCTACACCTTC. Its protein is CASSLAGDRRGYTF.

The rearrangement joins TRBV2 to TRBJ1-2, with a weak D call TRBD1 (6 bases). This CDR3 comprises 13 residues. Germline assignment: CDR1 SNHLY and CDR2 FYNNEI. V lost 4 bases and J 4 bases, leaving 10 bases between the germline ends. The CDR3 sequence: CASSAVGAYGYTF. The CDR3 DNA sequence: TGTGCCAGCAGTGCAGTGGGGGCCTATGGCTACACCTTC.

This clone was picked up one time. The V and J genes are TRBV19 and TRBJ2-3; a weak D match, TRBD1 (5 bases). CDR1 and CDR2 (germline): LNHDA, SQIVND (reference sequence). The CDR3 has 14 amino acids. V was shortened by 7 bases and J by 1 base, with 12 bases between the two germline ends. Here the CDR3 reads CASMAGFGTDTQYF. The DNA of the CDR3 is TGTGCCAGTATGGCAGGGTTTGGCACAGATACGCAGTATTTT.